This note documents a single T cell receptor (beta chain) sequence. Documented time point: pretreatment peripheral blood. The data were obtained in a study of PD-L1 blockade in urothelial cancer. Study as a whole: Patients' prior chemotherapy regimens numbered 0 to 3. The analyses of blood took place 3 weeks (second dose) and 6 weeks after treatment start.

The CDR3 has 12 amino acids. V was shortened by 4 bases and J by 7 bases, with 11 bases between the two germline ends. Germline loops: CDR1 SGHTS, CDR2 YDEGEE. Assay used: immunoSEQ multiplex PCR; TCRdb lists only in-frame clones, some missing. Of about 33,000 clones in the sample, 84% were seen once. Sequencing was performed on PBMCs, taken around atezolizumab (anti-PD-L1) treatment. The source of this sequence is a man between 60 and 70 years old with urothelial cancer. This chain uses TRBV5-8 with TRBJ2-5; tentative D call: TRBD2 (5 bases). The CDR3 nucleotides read TGTGCCAGCAGCCCCACCCGGGGGACCCAGTACTTC. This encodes CASSPTRGTQYF.